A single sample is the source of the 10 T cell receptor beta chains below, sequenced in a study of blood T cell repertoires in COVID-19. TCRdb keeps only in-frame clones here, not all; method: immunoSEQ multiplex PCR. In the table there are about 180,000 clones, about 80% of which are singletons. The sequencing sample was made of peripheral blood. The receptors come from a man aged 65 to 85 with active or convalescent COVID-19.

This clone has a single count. Written as DNA, the CDR3 is TGTGCCAGTAGCAACAGGGGGCGTGGGGCCAACGTCCTGACTTTC. Its translation is CASSNRGRGANVLTF. The chain couples TRBV19 to TRBJ2-6, with 9 bases fitting TRBD1. CDR3 size: 15 residues. CDR1 and CDR2 (germline): LNHDA, SQIVND (reference sequence). J gave up 3 bases and V 6 bases, and 3 bases lay outside the gene matches.

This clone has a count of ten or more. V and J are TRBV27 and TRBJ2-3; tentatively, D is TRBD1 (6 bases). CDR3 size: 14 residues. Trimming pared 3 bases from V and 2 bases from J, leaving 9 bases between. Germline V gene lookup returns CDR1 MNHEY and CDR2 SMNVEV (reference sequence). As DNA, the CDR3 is TGTGCCAGCAGTTTGGGGGCGCCCACAGATACGCAGTATTTT. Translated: CASSLGAPTDTQYF.

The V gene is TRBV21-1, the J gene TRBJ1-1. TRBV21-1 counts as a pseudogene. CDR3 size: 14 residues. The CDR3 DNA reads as TGTGCCAGCAGCAAGGAGGGAACGAACACTGAAGCTTTCTTT. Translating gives CASSKEGTNTEAFF.

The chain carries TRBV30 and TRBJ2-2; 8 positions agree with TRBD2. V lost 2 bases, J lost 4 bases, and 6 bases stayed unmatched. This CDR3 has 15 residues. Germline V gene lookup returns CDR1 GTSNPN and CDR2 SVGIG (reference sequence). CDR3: CAWSQALAGTGELFF. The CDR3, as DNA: TGTGCCTGGAGTCAGGCGCTAGCGGGCACCGGGGAGCTGTTTTTT.

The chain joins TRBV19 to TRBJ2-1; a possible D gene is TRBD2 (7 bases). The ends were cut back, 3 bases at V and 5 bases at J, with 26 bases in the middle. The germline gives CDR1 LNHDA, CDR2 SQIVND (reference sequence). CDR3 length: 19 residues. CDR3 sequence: CASSIDSGTKVGGNNEQFF. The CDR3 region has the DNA TGTGCCAGTAGTATCGACTCCGGGACTAAAGTCGGGGGCAACAATGAGCAGTTCTTC. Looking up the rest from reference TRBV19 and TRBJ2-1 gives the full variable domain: DGGITQSPKYLFRKEGQNVTLSCEQNLNHDAMYWYRQDPGQGLRLIYYSQIVNDFQKGDIAEGYSVSREKKESFPLTVTSAQKNPTAFYLCASSIDSGTKVGGNNEQFFGPGTRLTVL.

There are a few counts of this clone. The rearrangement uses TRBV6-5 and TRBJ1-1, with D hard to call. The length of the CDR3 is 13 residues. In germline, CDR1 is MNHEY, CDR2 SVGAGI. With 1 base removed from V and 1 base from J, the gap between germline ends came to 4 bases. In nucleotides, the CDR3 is TGTGCCAGCAGTTACTTAGCGAACACTGAAGCTTTCTTT. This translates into CASSYLANTEAFF.

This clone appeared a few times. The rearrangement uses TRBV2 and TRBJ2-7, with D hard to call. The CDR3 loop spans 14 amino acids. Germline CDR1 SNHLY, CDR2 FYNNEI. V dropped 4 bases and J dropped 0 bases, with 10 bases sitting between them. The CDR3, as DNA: TGTGCCAGCAGTGGTACACCATTCTCCTACGAGCAGTACTTC. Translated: CASSGTPFSYEQYF.

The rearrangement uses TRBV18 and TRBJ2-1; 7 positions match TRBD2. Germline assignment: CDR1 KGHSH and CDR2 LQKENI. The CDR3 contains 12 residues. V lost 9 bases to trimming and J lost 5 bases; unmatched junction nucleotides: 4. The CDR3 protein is CASSGPNNEQFF. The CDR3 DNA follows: TGTGCCAGTAGCGGGCCAAACAATGAGCAGTTCTTC.

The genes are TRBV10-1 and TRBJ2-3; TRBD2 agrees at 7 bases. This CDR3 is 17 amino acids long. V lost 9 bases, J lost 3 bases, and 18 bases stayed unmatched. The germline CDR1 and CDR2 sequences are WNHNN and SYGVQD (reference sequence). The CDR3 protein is CASSRSGVGGGTDTQYF. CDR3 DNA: TGCGCCAGTTCCCGAAGCGGGGTCGGGGGTGGTACAGATACGCAGTATTTT.

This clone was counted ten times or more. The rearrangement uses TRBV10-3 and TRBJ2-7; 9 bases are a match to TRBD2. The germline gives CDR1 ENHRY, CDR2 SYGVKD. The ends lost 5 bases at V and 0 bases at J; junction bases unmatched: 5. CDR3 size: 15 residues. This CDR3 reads CAISPAGGLSYEQYF. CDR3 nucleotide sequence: TGTGCCATCAGTCCAGCGGGAGGCCTCTCCTACGAGCAGTACTTC.